A single sample is the source of the 2 T cell receptor beta chains below, sequenced in a study of CD8+ T cells in alopecia areata. Treatment specified: oral pan-JAK inhibitor, 5-10 mg twice daily. RNA extraction was followed by reverse transcription into cDNA, which acted as the sequencing template. Sequencing used immunoSEQ multiplex PCR; TCRdb keeps in-frame clones, though not all of them. The table has some 180,000 clones, 40% to 65% seen once; the top ten hold about 10%. The specimen was CD8+ T cells sorted from blood, collected at week 24, from a patient treated with tofacitinib. These receptors came from a human donor with alopecia areata.

J is TRBJ1-2 and V is TRBV12-5; D not certain. With 6 bases removed from V and 2 bases from J, the gap between germline ends came to 4 bases. The germline V gene has CDR1 LGHNT and CDR2 FRNRAP. This CDR3 has 11 residues. This CDR3 is CASGGNYGYTF. DNA for the CDR3: TGTGCTAGTGGCGGGAACTATGGCTACACCTTC.

This clone was seen only a few times. Sequence at one end of the junction differs from germline and may be a read error. The chain recombines TRBV7-9 with TRBJ2-7; 7 bases align to TRBD1. Germline assignment: CDR1 SEHNR and CDR2 FQNEAQ (reference sequence). The CDR3 consists of 12 residues. For the CDR3, the DNA is TGCGCCAGCAGAAAAGGGGGCCACGAGCAGTACTTC. Translation: CASRKGGHEQYF.